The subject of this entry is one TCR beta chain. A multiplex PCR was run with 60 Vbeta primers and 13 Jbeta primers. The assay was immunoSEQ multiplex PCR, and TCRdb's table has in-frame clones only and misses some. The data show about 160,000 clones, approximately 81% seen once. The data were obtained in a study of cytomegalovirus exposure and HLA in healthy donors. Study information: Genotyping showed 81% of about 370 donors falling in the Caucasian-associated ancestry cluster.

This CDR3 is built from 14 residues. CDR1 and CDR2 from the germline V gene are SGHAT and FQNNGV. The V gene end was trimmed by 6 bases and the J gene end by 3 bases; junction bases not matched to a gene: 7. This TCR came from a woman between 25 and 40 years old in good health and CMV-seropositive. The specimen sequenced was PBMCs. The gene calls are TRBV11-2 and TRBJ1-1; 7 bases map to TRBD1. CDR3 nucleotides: TGTGCCAGCAGAACGACAGGGAGTTACACTGAAGCTTTCTTT. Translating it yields CASRTTGSYTEAFF. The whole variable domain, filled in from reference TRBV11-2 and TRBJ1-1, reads EAGVAQSPRYKIIEKRQSVAFWCNPISGHATLYWYQQILGQGPKLLIQFQNNGVVDDSQLPKDRFSAERLKGVDSTLKIQPAKLEDSAVYLCASRTTGSYTEAFFGQGTRLTVV.